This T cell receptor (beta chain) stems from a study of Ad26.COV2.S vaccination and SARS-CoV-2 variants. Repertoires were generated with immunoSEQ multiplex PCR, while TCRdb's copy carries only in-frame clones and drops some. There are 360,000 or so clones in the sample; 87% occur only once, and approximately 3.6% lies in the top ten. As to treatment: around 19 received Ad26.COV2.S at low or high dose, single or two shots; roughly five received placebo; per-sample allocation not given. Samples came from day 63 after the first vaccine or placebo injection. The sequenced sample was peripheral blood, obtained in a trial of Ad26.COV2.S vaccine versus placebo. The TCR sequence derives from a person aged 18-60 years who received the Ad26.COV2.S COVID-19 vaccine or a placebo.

CDR3 residues: CASSLARPGGRYNEQFF. The CDR3 DNA reads as TGTGCCAGCAGCTTGGCCCGCCCGGGGGGCCGTTACAATGAGCAGTTCTTC. J is TRBJ2-1 and V is TRBV5-4; a possible D gene is TRBD2 (7 bases). The CDR3 has 17 residues. Looked up from germline, CDR1 is SGHNT and CDR2 is YYREEE (reference sequence). Trimming stripped 0 bases from V and 4 bases from J, with 17 bases between.